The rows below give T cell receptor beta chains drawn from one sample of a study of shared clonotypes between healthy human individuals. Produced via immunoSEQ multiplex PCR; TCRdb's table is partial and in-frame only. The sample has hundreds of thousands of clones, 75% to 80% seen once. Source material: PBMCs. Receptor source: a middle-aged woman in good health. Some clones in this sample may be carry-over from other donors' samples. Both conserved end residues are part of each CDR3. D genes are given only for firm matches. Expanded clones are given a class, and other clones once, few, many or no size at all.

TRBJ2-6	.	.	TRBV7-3	TGTGCCAGCAGCTTAGCGAGCGGCTCTGGGGCCAACGTCCTGACTTTC	CASSLASGSGANVLTF
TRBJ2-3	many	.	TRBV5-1	TGCGCCAGCAGCGACGGGAGCCTGACAGATACGCAGTATTTT	CASSDGSLTDTQYF
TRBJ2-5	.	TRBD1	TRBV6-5	TGTGCCAGCAGAGAGACCGTGGGACAGCAAGAGACCCAGTACTTC	CASRETVGQQETQYF
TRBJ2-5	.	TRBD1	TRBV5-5	TGTGCCAGCAGCCCACGGACAGGGGAAGAGACCCAGTACTTC	CASSPRTGEETQYF
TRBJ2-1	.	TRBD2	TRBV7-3	TGTGCCAGCAGTCAAGGACTAGCGGGATACAATGAGCAGTTCTTC	CASSQGLAGYNEQFF
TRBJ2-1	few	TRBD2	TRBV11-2	TGTGCCAGCAGTCTTTGGGGCGGGAGCGGTTTCTTC	CASSLWGGSGFF
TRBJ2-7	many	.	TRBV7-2	TGTGCCAGCACCTCCTCCGGGGTTAGGTACGAGCAGTACTTC	CASTSSGVRYEQYF
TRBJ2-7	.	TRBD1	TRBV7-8	TGTGCCAGCAGCTTAGCGGGACAGGCCTACGAGCAGTACTTC	CASSLAGQAYEQYF
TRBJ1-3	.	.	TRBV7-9	TGTGCCAGCAGCTTAATGGGGAGCTCTGGAAACACCATATATTTT	CASSLMGSSGNTIYF
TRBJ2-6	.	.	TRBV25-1	TGTGCCAGCGAGGCCAGCCTCAACTCTGGGGCCAACGTCCTGACTTTC	CASEASLNSGANVLTF
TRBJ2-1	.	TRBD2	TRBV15	TGTGCCACCAGCAGAGATGCGGGAGGAGGCTACAATGAGCAGTTCTTC	CATSRDAGGGYNEQFF
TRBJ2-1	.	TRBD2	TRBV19	TGTGCCAGTAGTATGTCGGCGGGAGGATCCTACAATGAGCAGTTCTTC	CASSMSAGGSYNEQFF
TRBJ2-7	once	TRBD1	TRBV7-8	TGTGCCAGCAGCCCGCAGGGGGAACAGGCCTACGAGCAGTACTTC	CASSPQGEQAYEQYF
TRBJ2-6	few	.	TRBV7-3	TGTGCCAGCAGCTTATACAGGAACTCTGGGGCCAACGTCCTGACTTTC	CASSLYRNSGANVLTF
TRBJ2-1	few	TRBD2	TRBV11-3	TGTGCCAGCAGCTTAGGACTAGCGGGGGGAACTAATGAGCAGTTCTTC	CASSLGLAGGTNEQFF
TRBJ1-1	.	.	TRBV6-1	TGTGCCAGCGAGGGCAGAAAGAACACTGAAGCTTTCTTT	CASEGRKNTEAFF